Listed below are T cell receptor beta chains from one sample, sequenced in a study of OX40 agonist ivuxolimab in advanced cancers. Repertoires were generated with immunoSEQ multiplex PCR, while TCRdb's copy carries only in-frame clones and drops some. The table has about 76,000 clones, 70% to 90% seen once; the top ten hold approximately 12%. Sequenced material: CD4+ or CD8+ T cells sorted from blood, taken in a trial of the OX40 agonist ivuxolimab. These receptor sequences come from an adult with an advanced solid tumor such as melanoma, head and neck, liver or kidney cancer. Each CDR3 is given with its conserved first and last residue. A D gene is named only where the DNA matches it firmly.

TRBD2	TRBJ2-5	TRBV7-9	CASSAGTSGRSVETQYF
TRBD2	TRBJ2-1	TRBV5-1	CASSETSGSYNEQFF
-	TRBJ2-7	TRBV9	CASSVGQASYEQYF
TRBD2	TRBJ2-1	TRBV5-8	CASSLAYISGRAYHEQFF
TRBD2	TRBJ2-7	TRBV7-8	CASSPREGGDYEQYF
-	TRBJ1-5	TRBV27	CASSLGGVGQPQHF
-	TRBJ2-7	TRBV4-1	CASSQVSGAVYEQYF
-	TRBJ2-3	TRBV10-1	CASSDMVGSTDTQYF
-	TRBJ1-3	TRBV18	CASSQGDGNTIYF
TRBD2	TRBJ2-7	TRBV5-4	CASSPQGTSGAIYEQYF
-	TRBJ1-2	TRBV29-1	CSVEIGDYGYTF
-	TRBJ1-2	TRBV11-2	CASSVGPGHNYGYTF
TRBD2	TRBJ2-3	TRBV7-2	CARGLAADTQYF
-	TRBJ1-5	TRBV6-1	CASSEAYSYSNQPQHF
-	TRBJ1-2	TRBV6-5	CASSYVDSPRNGYTF
-	TRBJ2-2	TRBV4-1	CASSLRDGPGELFF
-	TRBJ2-4	TRBV6-6	CASSYLEIGPKNIQYF
TRBD1	TRBJ2-3	TRBV5-1	CASSLATGLSTDTQYF
TRBD1	TRBJ1-2	TRBV27	CASGEPGGLYGYTF
-	TRBJ1-2	TRBV28	CASSSRRESHYGYTF
-	TRBJ1-2	TRBV15	CATSREAEGIGYTF
-	TRBJ1-1	TRBV4-1	CASSQSPRDTEAFF
TRBD2	TRBJ2-3	TRBV4-1	CASSPRLAGGTDTQYF
-	TRBJ1-2	TRBV30	CAWIRRNEGPYGYTF
TRBD1	TRBJ2-7	TRBV4-1	CASSQKTGGGWEQYF
-	TRBJ1-1	TRBV27	CASSPGGGTNTEAFF
-	TRBJ1-5	TRBV21-1	CASSKTSYQPQHF
TRBD1	TRBJ1-5	TRBV11-2	CASSLEMAGGSDQPQHF
TRBD2	TRBJ2-1	TRBV6-1	CASSELAGAYNEQFF
-	TRBJ1-5	TRBV4-1	CASSQDLYSSQPQHF
-	TRBJ1-2	TRBV5-4	CASSLGVGVDGYTF
-	TRBJ2-6	TRBV28	CASSFSLSGANVLTF
-	TRBJ2-7	TRBV4-2	CASSQGGREHYEQYF
TRBD1	TRBJ1-2	TRBV27	CASSGQGRYTF
-	TRBJ2-5	TRBV28	CATTGETQYF
-	TRBJ1-1	TRBV4-1	CASSQGGNTEAFF
TRBD2	TRBJ2-1	TRBV19	CASSTGLAGLTYNEQFF
TRBD1	TRBJ1-1	TRBV10-1	CASSGPRGENTEAFF
-	TRBJ1-2	TRBV30	CAWSVYPMDGYTF
-	TRBJ2-2	TRBV5-1	CASSPRGFANTGELFF
-	TRBJ1-2	TRBV28	CATQARFRNYGYTF
-	TRBJ2-1	TRBV5-1	CASSLAVNGLYNEQFF
-	TRBJ1-4	TRBV5-5	CASSLNPGSTNEKLFF
-	TRBJ1-5	TRBV6-5	CASRTLNQPQHF
-	TRBJ1-6	TRBV10-3	CAISDQAGFNSPLHF
-	TRBJ2-3	TRBV4-1	CASSQGGWDTDTQYF
TRBD2	TRBJ2-1	TRBV27	CASSWGLAGVGNEQFF